This entry lists 32 T cell receptor beta chains sequenced from one sample in a study of T-cell memory formation after mild COVID-19. TCRdb re-analysed the 5' RACE reads in MiXCR, keeping a single row per CDR3 protein. Among more than 150,000 distinct CDR3 sequences listed, approximately 10% were seen once. The material sequenced was PBMCs or a T cell subset sorted from them (not recorded which). These receptors were collected from a man aged 18 to 30 who had mild COVID-19 (a few samples of this study predate the infection). Cell type and time point are not known.

A word on this clonotype: A much more abundant neighbour one base away suggests this may be a read error. The CDR3 does not end in the conserved phenylalanine or tryptophan, so this is likely a read error. V gene TRBV3-1 combines with J gene TRBJ1-1; 7 bases are a match to TRBD1. The CDR3 has 15 residues. CDR1 and CDR2 from the germline V gene are LGHDT and YNNKEL (reference sequence). J gave up 2 bases and V 4 bases, and 7 bases lay outside the gene matches. The CDR3 spells CASSRQGNINTEAFS. The CDR3 nucleotides are TGTGCCAGCAGCCGACAGGGAAATATAAACACTGAAGCTTTCTCT.

This clonotype was recorded at least ten times. The CDR3 protein is CASSLGLEQFF. In DNA, the CDR3 is TGTGCCAGCAGTTTAGGATTAGAGCAGTTCTTC. The chain combines TRBV27 with TRBJ2-1; D not certain. V lost 2 bases, J lost 10 bases, and 6 bases lay in between. The CDR3 totals 11 residues. CDR1 MNHEY and CDR2 SMNVEV come from the germline V gene (reference sequence).

The chain uses TRBV12-3 or TRBV12-4 and TRBJ1-2; D uncertain. CDR3 length: 15 residues. V was clipped by 3 bases and J by 9 bases, with 20 bases between them. For the CDR3, the DNA is TGTGCCAGCAGTTTTCAAGCAAGGTCCCTTGGGAGCTACACCTTC. Its protein is CASSFQARSLGSYTF.

The rearrangement links TRBV28 to TRBJ2-5; 10 bases map to TRBD1. J lost 6 bases, V lost 5 bases, and 9 bases had no gene match. The CDR3 is 15 residues long. CDR1 is MDHEN and CDR2 is SYDVKM in the germline V gene. CDR3: CASSTGQGGGKTQYF. CDR3 DNA: TGTGCCAGCAGTACCGGACAGGGGGGGGGTAAGACCCAGTACTTC. Variable domain in full (rest from reference TRBV28 and TRBJ2-5): DVKVTQSSRYLVKRTGEKVFLECVQDMDHENMFWYRQDPGLGLRLIYFSYDVKMKEKGDIPEGYSVSREKKERFSLILESASTNQTSMYLCASSTGQGGGKTQYFGPGTRLLVL.

The chain links TRBV4-3 to TRBJ2-3; no clear D gene. V lost 4 bases, J lost 6 bases, and 14 bases lay in between. The CDR3 has 14 residues. Germline loops: CDR1 LGHNA, CDR2 YSLEER. The CDR3 nucleotides read TGCGCCAGCAGCCCACTCGCAGAGCTGGATACGCAGTATTTT. The encoded protein is CASSPLAELDTQYF.

The chain combines TRBV5-5 with TRBJ1-6, with TRBD1 as a possible D gene (6 bases). Trimming removed 4 bases at V and 0 bases at J, with 14 bases between. Germline V gives CDR1 SGHKS, CDR2 YYEKEE (reference sequence). The CDR3 runs 17 residues. The DNA of the CDR3 is TGTGCCAGCAGCGACGGACAGCAAAGCTCCTATAATTCACCCCTCCACTTT. Its translation is CASSDGQQSSYNSPLHF.

The V and J genes are TRBV12-3 or TRBV12-4 and TRBJ1-4; possible D gene TRBD1, 6 bases. This CDR3 region has 13 residues. Trimming shortened V by 6 bases and J by 7 bases, and 12 bases separated the two germline ends. For the CDR3, the DNA is TGTGCCAGCAGAATAGGGGGTCGTGAAAAACTGTTTTTT. Translated: CASRIGGREKLFF.

The chain couples TRBV2 to TRBJ2-1; no reliable D call. V dropped 4 bases and J dropped 7 bases, with 14 bases sitting between them. The CDR3 totals 14 residues. Germline V gene data show CDR1 as SNHLY and CDR2 as FYNNEI. CDR3 protein: CASSGSYTSNEQFF. In DNA, the CDR3 is TGTGCCAGCAGTGGGTCATACACATCTAATGAGCAGTTCTTC.

The rearrangement joins TRBV20-1 to TRBJ1-1; D might be TRBD1 (6 bases). Germline V gene sequence: CDR1 DFQATT, CDR2 SNEGSKA (reference sequence). Trimming removed 6 bases at V and 4 bases at J, with 12 bases between. This CDR3 comprises 12 residues. CDR3 nucleotides: TGCAGTGCCGGAGGGGGTGGCACTGAAGCTTTCTTT. It codes for CSAGGGGTEAFF.

This clonotype was found a few times. CDR3 DNA sequence: TGTGCCTGGGCAGGGGGCAATCAGCCCCAGCATTTT. Its protein is CAWAGGNQPQHF. The genes are TRBV30 and TRBJ1-5, with D possibly TRBD1 on 6 matching bases. The germline V and J ends were trimmed by 5 bases and 2 bases, with 7 bases remaining between them. This CDR3 has 12 residues. Germline CDR1 and CDR2: GTSNPN and SVGIG (reference sequence).

There are a few counts of this clonotype. The genes are TRBV7-7 and TRBJ2-2, with TRBD1 identical over 7 bases. V was clipped by 6 bases and J by 2 bases; unmatched bases: 3. The CDR3 spans 14 residues. Germline CDR1 reads SSHAT; CDR2 reads FNYEAQ (reference sequence). CDR3 sequence reads: CASRRDSNTGELFF. The CDR3 DNA sequence: TGTGCCAGCAGGAGGGACAGCAACACCGGGGAGCTGTTTTTT. The full variable domain, its missing parts supplied by reference TRBV7-7 and TRBJ2-2, is GAGVSQSPRYKVTKRGQDVTLRCDPISSHATLYWYQQALGQGPEFLTYFNYEAQPDKSGLPSDRFSAERPEGSISTLTIQRTEQRDSAMYRCASRRDSNTGELFFGEGSRLTVL.

There are many counts of this clonotype. The V call is TRBV5-1, the J call TRBJ1-5, with D tentatively TRBD1 (5 bases). The CDR3 sequence is 15 residues long. Germline V gene lookup returns CDR1 SGHRS and CDR2 YFSETQ. Trimming pared 3 bases from V and 0 bases from J, leaving 10 bases between. CDR3 sequence reads: CASSSEGNSNQPQHF. DNA for the CDR3: TGCGCCAGCAGCTCCGAGGGGAATAGCAATCAGCCCCAGCATTTT.

Many counts were recorded for this clonotype. This chain joins TRBV12-3 or TRBV12-4 and TRBJ2-5; no firm D call. The CDR3 runs to 12 residues. Trimming took 0 bases from V and 7 from J, leaving 6 bases between them. CDR3 nucleotide sequence: TGTGCCAGCAGTTTAGCCGACGGGACCCAGTACTTC. This encodes CASSLADGTQYF.

In regard to this clonotype: Compared with germline, one end of the junction differs, possibly owing to a read error. The chain carries TRBV7-9 and TRBJ2-5, with D possibly being TRBD2 (5 bases). The length of the CDR3 is 13 residues. The germline V gene encodes CDR1 SEHNR and CDR2 FQNEAQ (reference sequence). The CDR3 bases are TGTGCCAGCAGCTTAGAGGCACCTCAAGCGGTGCGCTTC. Its protein product is CASSLEAPQAVRF.

This clonotype was counted ten times or more. The gene calls are TRBV4-1 and TRBJ1-1; D unresolved. CDR3 length: 13 amino acids. The V and J ends lost 3 bases and 3 bases respectively, with 8 bases between them. Per germline, CDR1 MGHRA and CDR2 YSYEKL. The chain's CDR3 is CASSHLSYTEAFF. The CDR3 region has the DNA TGCGCCAGCAGCCATCTATCGTACACTGAAGCTTTCTTT.

The chain joins TRBV6-5 to TRBJ2-5; D tentatively fits TRBD1 or TRBD2 (5 bases each). V lost 6 bases and J 7 bases, leaving 9 bases between the germline ends. This CDR3 spans 11 amino acids. Germline V gene data show CDR1 as MNHEY and CDR2 as SVGAGI. The CDR3: CASSRGRTQYF. For the CDR3, the DNA is TGTGCCAGCAGCCGGGGCAGGACCCAGTACTTC.

The CDR3 DNA follows: TGTGCCAGCACTACGGGACACTCCGGTCCCCTCCACTTT. Translating gives CASTTGHSGPLHF. V usage is TRBV12-3 or TRBV12-4 and J usage is TRBJ1-6; possible D gene TRBD1, 6 bases. V shed 7 bases and J shed 13 bases, with 17 bases lying between them. The CDR3 is 13 amino acids.

This clonotype was seen only a few times. The chain has TRBV19 and TRBJ2-1; the match to TRBD1 covers 8 bases. The germline V gene encodes CDR1 LNHDA and CDR2 SQIVND (reference sequence). V dropped 5 bases and J dropped 2; count of bases not matched to a gene: 5. CDR3 length: 15 residues. CDR3 coding DNA: TGTGCCAGTAGTGGACAGGGCGTCACCTACAATGAGCAGTTCTTC. This encodes CASSGQGVTYNEQFF.

In its sample, this clonotype was seen many times. V is TRBV3-1 and J is TRBJ2-4; possibly TRBD1 for D (5 bases). The CDR3 runs to 13 residues. Germline assignment: CDR1 LGHDT and CDR2 YNNKEL (reference sequence). V lost 0 bases and J 7 bases, leaving 7 bases between the germline ends. The CDR3 here is CASSQDSGNIQYF. CDR3 bases: TGTGCCAGCAGCCAAGATTCAGGGAACATTCAGTACTTC.

This clonotype was found a few times. V and J are TRBV12-3 or TRBV12-4 and TRBJ2-5; 8 bases map to TRBD1. The V and J ends lost 1 base and 5 bases, in that order; junction bases with no gene match: 6. CDR3 length: 15 amino acids. DNA of the CDR3: TGTGCCAGCAGTTTAGGGCAGGGGGCCGGGGAGACCCAGTACTTC. It yields the protein CASSLGQGAGETQYF.

This clonotype is labeled medium-sized. The chain carries TRBV15 and TRBJ2-7; TRBD1 aligns across 7 bases. CDR3 size: 14 residues. V was clipped by 2 bases and J by 3 bases; unmatched bases: 4. Germline V lookup: CDR1 LNHNV, CDR2 YYDKDF (reference sequence). The CDR3: CATSRTGQSYEQYF. In DNA, the CDR3 is TGTGCCACCAGCAGAACGGGACAGAGCTACGAGCAGTACTTC.

This clonotype has a handful of counts. V and J are TRBV18 and TRBJ2-3; 12 bases map to TRBD1. The CDR3 totals 16 residues. Trimming removed 3 bases from V and 3 bases from J; junction bases left unmatched: 4. Germline V gene sequence: CDR1 KGHSH, CDR2 LQKENI. The chain's CDR3 is CASSPPGQGATDTQYF. The CDR3 DNA follows: TGTGCCAGCTCACCCCCGGGACAGGGGGCGACAGATACGCAGTATTTT. The variable domain in full, with the rest retrieved from reference TRBV18 and TRBJ2-3, is NAGVMQNPRHLVRRRGQEARLRCSPMKGHSHVYWYRQLPEEGLKFMVYLQKENIIDESGMPKERFSAEFPKEGPSILRIQQVVRGDSAAYFCASSPPGQGATDTQYFGPGTRLTVL.

The chain combines TRBV3-1 with TRBJ1-2, with D possibly TRBD1 on 5 matching bases. Germline V gene lookup returns CDR1 LGHDT and CDR2 YNNKEL (reference sequence). The CDR3 loop spans 13 amino acids. Trimming took off 4 bases at V and 4 bases at J, with 10 bases between the two ends. CDR3 loop: CASSPRASYGYTF. The DNA of the CDR3 is TGTGCCAGCAGCCCCAGGGCCTCCTATGGCTACACCTTC.

This clonotype has a handful of counts. V gene TRBV12-3 or TRBV12-4 combines with J gene TRBJ2-2, with no clear D. The length of the CDR3 is 13 residues. Deletions cut 6 bases from V and 1 base from J, with 6 bases between. Written as DNA, the CDR3 is TGTGCCAGCAGCGACAAGAACACCGGGGAGCTGTTTTTT. Amino acids: CASSDKNTGELFF.

Worth noting for this clonotype: Without the conserved terminal phenylalanine or tryptophan, this CDR3 likely stems from a read error. The rearrangement joins TRBV7-2 to TRBJ2-5, with unresolved D. This CDR3 is 11 amino acids long. V lost 5 bases and J lost 5, with 6 bases in between. Germline CDR1 is SGHTA and CDR2 is FQGNSA. The CDR3 bases are TGTGCCAGCAGCCAGGCGGAGACCCAGTACCTC. Its translation: CASSQAETQYL.

This sequence joins TRBV4-3 and TRBJ2-3; TRBD2 aligns across 9 bases. V dropped 0 bases and J dropped 9; count of bases not matched to a gene: 7. The germline V gene encodes CDR1 LGHNA and CDR2 YSLEER. The CDR3 extends over 15 amino acids. CDR3 nucleotides: TGCGCCAGCAGCCAAGACGGGACTAGCTATTTCACGCAGTATTTT. Translated, it gives CASSQDGTSYFTQYF.

The CDR3, as DNA: TGCGCCAGCAGCAGCGGACGCAACAATGAGCAGTTCTTC. Protein: CASSSGRNNEQFF. This chain links TRBV5-1 with TRBJ2-1; a weak D match, TRBD2 (5 bases). Germline CDR1 and CDR2: SGHRS and YFSETQ. Trimming took off 4 bases at V and 5 bases at J, with 10 bases between the two ends. The CDR3 spans 13 residues.

This rearrangement joins TRBV7-2 to TRBJ2-1, with a possible D match to TRBD1 (6 bases). This CDR3 region has 17 residues. V shed 1 base and J shed 1 base, with 14 bases lying between them. Germline CDR1 SGHTA, CDR2 FQGNSA. The CDR3 DNA is TGTGCCAGCAGCTTAGTCTTTTGGGGGCTGTCCTACAATGAGCAGTTCTTC. Translation gives CASSLVFWGLSYNEQFF.

This chain links TRBV6-5 with TRBJ2-7; 9 bases align to TRBD1. After removal of 6 bases from V and 3 bases from J, the junction contained 6 bases not matched to a gene. The germline CDR1 and CDR2 sequences are MNHEY and SVGAGI. This CDR3 has 14 residues. The CDR3 DNA reads TGTGCCAGCAGGGGGAGGGGACAGGGCTACGAGCAGTACTTC. Protein: CASRGRGQGYEQYF.

This clonotype came up a few times. The chain recombines TRBV5-4 with TRBJ1-1, with D tentatively TRBD1 (6 bases). From germline, CDR1 is SGHNT and CDR2 YYREEE (reference sequence). Between the trimmed V and J ends, which lost 4 bases and 3 bases, there was a span of 10 bases. The CDR3 has 13 amino acids. The CDR3 region has the DNA TGTGCCAGCAGCACTAACAGGGACACTGAAGCTTTCTTT. Its protein product is CASSTNRDTEAFF.

This chain uses TRBV4-3 with TRBJ2-4; the match to TRBD2 covers 12 bases. CDR1 LGHNA and CDR2 YSLEER come from the germline V gene. V lost 0 bases, J lost 7 bases, and 4 bases stayed unmatched. The CDR3 covers 16 residues. Written as DNA, the CDR3 is TGCGCCAGCAGCCAAGAAAAGGGACTAGCGGGCAACATTCAGTACTTC. Translating gives CASSQEKGLAGNIQYF.

This clonotype was recorded a few times. The chain carries TRBV12-3 or TRBV12-4 and TRBJ2-7; 8 bases map to TRBD1. The V gene end was trimmed by 5 bases and the J gene end by 1 base; junction bases not matched to a gene: 4. The CDR3 is 14 residues long. The CDR3: CASSMGQVSYEQYF. In DNA, the CDR3 is TGTGCCAGCAGTATGGGACAGGTTTCCTACGAGCAGTACTTC.